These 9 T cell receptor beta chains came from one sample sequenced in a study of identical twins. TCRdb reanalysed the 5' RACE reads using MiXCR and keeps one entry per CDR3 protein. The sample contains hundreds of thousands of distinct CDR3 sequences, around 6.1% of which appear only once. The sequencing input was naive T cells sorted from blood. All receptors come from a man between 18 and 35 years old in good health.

The CDR3 region is CASSLFSGSYEQYV. Here the CDR3 DNA reads TGTGCCAGCAGCTTATTCAGCGGGAGTTACGAGCAGTACGTC. The chain couples TRBV11-2 to TRBJ2-7; 8 positions agree with TRBD2. CDR3 size: 14 residues. Germline V lookup: CDR1 SGHAT, CDR2 FQNNGV. V was clipped by 2 bases and J by 4 bases; unmatched bases: 4.

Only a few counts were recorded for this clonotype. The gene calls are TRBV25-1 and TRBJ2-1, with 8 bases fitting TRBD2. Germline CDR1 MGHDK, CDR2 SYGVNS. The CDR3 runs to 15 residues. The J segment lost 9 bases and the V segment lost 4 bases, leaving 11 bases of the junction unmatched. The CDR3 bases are TGTGCCAGCAGTGGTACGGGGCGGGAGGAGGTTGAGCAGTTCTTC. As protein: CASSGTGREEVEQFF.

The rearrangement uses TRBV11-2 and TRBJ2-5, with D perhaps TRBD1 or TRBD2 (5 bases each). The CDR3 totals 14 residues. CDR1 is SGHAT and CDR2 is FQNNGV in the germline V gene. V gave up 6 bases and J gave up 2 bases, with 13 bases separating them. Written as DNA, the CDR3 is TGTGCCAGCAGGGAACCCTGGGGGCAAGAGACCCAGTACTTC. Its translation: CASREPWGQETQYF.

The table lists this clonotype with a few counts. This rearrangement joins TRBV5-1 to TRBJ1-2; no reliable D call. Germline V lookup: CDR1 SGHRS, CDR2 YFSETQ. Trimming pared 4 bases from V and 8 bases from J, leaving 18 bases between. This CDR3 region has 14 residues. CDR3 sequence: CASSLGPPPGGYTF. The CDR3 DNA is TGCGCCAGCAGCCTCGGGCCTCCCCCGGGAGGCTACACCTTC.

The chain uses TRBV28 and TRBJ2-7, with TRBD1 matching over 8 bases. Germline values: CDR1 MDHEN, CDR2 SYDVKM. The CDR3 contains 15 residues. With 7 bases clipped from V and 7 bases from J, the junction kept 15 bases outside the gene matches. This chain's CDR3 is CASTGQGTPTSEQYF. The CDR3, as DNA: TGTGCCAGCACCGGACAGGGAACACCCACCTCGGAGCAGTACTTC.

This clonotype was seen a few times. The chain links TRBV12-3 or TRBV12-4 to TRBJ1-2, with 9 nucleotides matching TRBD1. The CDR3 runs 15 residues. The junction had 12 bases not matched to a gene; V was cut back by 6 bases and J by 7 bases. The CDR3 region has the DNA TGTGCCAGCAGCCCTAACAGGGGGCTGTCTGGTGGCTACACCTTC. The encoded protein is CASSPNRGLSGGYTF.

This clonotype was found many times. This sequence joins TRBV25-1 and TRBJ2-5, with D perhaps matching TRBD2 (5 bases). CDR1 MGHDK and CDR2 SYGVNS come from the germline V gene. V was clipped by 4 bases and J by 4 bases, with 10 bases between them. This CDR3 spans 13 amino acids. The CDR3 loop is CASSGTGLETQYF. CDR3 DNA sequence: TGTGCCAGCAGTGGCACGGGATTAGAGACCCAGTACTTC.

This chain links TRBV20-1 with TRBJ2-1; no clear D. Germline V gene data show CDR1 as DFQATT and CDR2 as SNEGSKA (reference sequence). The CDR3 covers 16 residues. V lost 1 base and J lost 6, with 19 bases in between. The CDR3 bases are TGCAGTGCTAGAGCCGCCTACCGGTTTCAAGGCAATGAGCAGTTCTTC. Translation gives CSARAAYRFQGNEQFF.

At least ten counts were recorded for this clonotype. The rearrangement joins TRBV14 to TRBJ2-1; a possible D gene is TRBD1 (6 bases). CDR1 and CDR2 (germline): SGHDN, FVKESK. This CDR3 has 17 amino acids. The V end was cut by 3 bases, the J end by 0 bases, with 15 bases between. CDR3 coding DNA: TGTGCCAGCAGCCACTACCAGGGGACGAGCTCCTACAATGAGCAGTTCTTC. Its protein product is CASSHYQGTSSYNEQFF.